This T cell receptor beta chain emerged from a study of blood T cells in healthy people across ages. Turning to this clonotype: Its target is unknown.

Whole-study findings and limits: Higher diversity, along with more naive CD4+ cells, distinguished long-lived donors from aged donors.

Germline values: CDR1 MNHNS, CDR2 SASEGT. Trimming cost V 6 bases and J 3 bases, with 6 bases left between them. This CDR3 is built from 12 residues. Together with a sample-barcoded 5' primer, a J-beta primer mix was included in a second PCR lasting roughly 6 to 12 cycles. A template-switch adaptor containing 12 random nucleotides labeled each cDNA molecule. TCRdb itself ran the 5' RACE reads through MiXCR, one entry per CDR3 protein. The sample has some 1.5 million distinct CDR3 sequences, 40% to 45% seen once. The extraction recovered at least 5 micrograms of total RNA per sample. Sequenced sample: blood. This TCR came from a woman aged 18-29 years in good health. This chain links TRBV6-1 with TRBJ2-1; D is unclear. As DNA, the CDR3 is TGTGCCAGCAGGCCAAGCTACAATGAGCAGTTCTTC. It yields the protein CASRPSYNEQFF.